The 26 T cell receptor beta chains reported below all come from one sample, sequenced in a study of CD8+ T cells in alopecia areata. RNA extraction was followed by reverse transcription into cDNA, which acted as the sequencing template. TCRdb keeps only in-frame clones here, not all; method: immunoSEQ multiplex PCR. Here the sample spans about 260,000 clones, roughly 60% being singletons. Treatment given: oral pan-JAK inhibitor, 5-10 mg twice daily. The sample consisted of CD4+ T cells sorted from blood, taken around week 52, from a patient treated with tofacitinib. These receptors all come from a human donor with alopecia areata.

The rearrangement uses TRBV30 and TRBJ1-1; 7 nucleotides align to TRBD1. The CDR3 has 13 residues. The germline gives CDR1 GTSNPN, CDR2 SVGIG (reference sequence). V shed 0 bases, J shed 4 bases, and the junction held 2 bases outside the gene matches. The CDR3 region is CAWSVTGPTEAFF. The CDR3 coding sequence is TGTGCCTGGAGTGTGACAGGGCCCACTGAAGCTTTCTTT.

This chain's CDR3 is CASSEAVAVRINGYTF. The CDR3 coding sequence is TGTGCCAGCAGTGAAGCGGTGGCAGTTAGGATAAATGGCTACACCTTC. The chain uses TRBV2 and TRBJ1-2; D call uncertain. This CDR3 contains 16 residues. V was trimmed by 0 bases and J by 6 bases, leaving 17 bases between them. Germline V lookup: CDR1 SNHLY, CDR2 FYNNEI. Variable domain in full (rest from reference TRBV2 and TRBJ1-2): EPEVTQTPSHQVTQMGQEVILRCVPISNHLYFYWYRQILGQKVEFLVSFYNNEISEKSEIFDDQFSVERPDGSNFTLKIRSTKLEDSAMYFCASSEAVAVRINGYTFGSGTRLTVV.

The rearrangement links TRBV9 to TRBJ1-6; D gene unclear. Germline values: CDR1 SGDLS, CDR2 YYNGEE. The V and J ends lost 4 bases and 9 bases respectively, with 20 bases between them. CDR3 size: 16 residues. CDR3: CASSTGVALGGSPLHF. The CDR3 nucleotides are TGTGCCAGCAGCACCGGCGTGGCCCTCGGCGGTTCACCCCTCCACTTT.

V is TRBV6-9 and J is TRBJ1-3; TRBD1 is a possible D gene (6 bases). From germline, CDR1 is MNHGY and CDR2 SVAAGI. CDR3 length equals 14 residues. Trimming took 6 bases from V and 0 from J, leaving 9 bases between them. The CDR3, as DNA: TGTGCCAGCAGGGACAGATACTCTGGAAACACCATATATTTT. This gives the protein CASRDRYSGNTIYF.

In its sample, this clone was seen once. The chain recombines TRBV5-1 with TRBJ1-1; D uncertain. V lost 3 bases and J 5 bases, leaving 11 bases between the germline ends. The CDR3 consists of 13 residues. Germline-derived CDR1 and CDR2 are SGHRS and YFSETQ. The CDR3 DNA sequence: TGCGCCAGCAGCTCTGGCGGGCGAACTGAAGCTTTCTTT. Translation gives CASSSGGRTEAFF.

This clone was recorded a few times. This chain uses TRBV29-1 with TRBJ2-7; 12 nucleotides line up with TRBD2. This CDR3 region has 15 residues. Germline V CDR1 and CDR2: SQVTM, ANQGSEA. Germline trimming cut 4 bases from V and 2 bases from J; bases unmatched to any gene: 6. The CDR3 nucleotides are TGCAGCGTTGCTCTAGGACTAGCGGGGACCTACGAGCAGTACTTC. Its protein product is CSVALGLAGTYEQYF.

The rearrangement links TRBV7-8 to TRBJ2-7; tentatively, D is TRBD2 (5 bases). The germline V gene encodes CDR1 SGHVS and CDR2 FQNEAQ. Trimming stripped 1 base from V and 6 bases from J, with 10 bases between. CDR3 length: 13 amino acids. The CDR3 spells CASSLGGLAEQYF. CDR3 in DNA: TGTGCCAGCAGCTTAGGAGGACTGGCCGAGCAGTACTTC.

For this clone: The same CDR3 can be traced to other DNA sequences in this sample. This sequence joins TRBV15 and TRBJ1-6; the D is unclear. This CDR3 comprises 16 residues. Trimming removed 0 bases at V and 0 bases at J, with 6 bases between. Germline-derived CDR1 and CDR2 are LNHNV and YYDKDF (reference sequence). Written as DNA, the CDR3 is TGTGCCACCAGCAGAGACCGAAGCTCCTATAATTCACCCCTCCACTTT. Its translation: CATSRDRSSYNSPLHF.

This clone came up a few times. V gene TRBV5-8 combines with J gene TRBJ2-2, with D perhaps given as TRBD1 or TRBD2 (5 bases each). Germline loops: CDR1 SGHTS, CDR2 YDEGEE. Trimming removed 4 bases from V and 3 bases from J, with 13 bases in between. The length of the CDR3 is 15 residues. The CDR3 bases are TGTGCCAGCAGCCCCGTGGGGGTGGACACCGGGGAGCTGTTTTTT. This gives the protein CASSPVGVDTGELFF.

The chain carries TRBV5-4 and TRBJ2-5; 7 nucleotides line up with TRBD2. From germline, CDR1 is SGHNT and CDR2 YYREEE (reference sequence). This CDR3 spans 14 amino acids. With V trimmed by 0 bases and J by 5 bases, 4 bases remained unmatched. CDR3 sequence reads: CASSLGAAGETQYF. In nucleotides, the CDR3 is TGTGCCAGCAGCTTGGGGGCAGCGGGGGAGACCCAGTACTTC.

The J gene is TRBJ2-1, the V gene TRBV15; TRBD2 matches at 13 bases. The germline V gene encodes CDR1 LNHNV and CDR2 YYDKDF (reference sequence). The CDR3 is 16 amino acids. V shed 5 bases and J 9 bases; nucleotides not matched to a gene: 10. The CDR3 here is CATSGTSGDQMLEQFF. CDR3 bases: TGTGCCACCAGCGGGACTAGCGGGGACCAAATGCTTGAGCAGTTCTTC.

The chain combines TRBV25-1 with TRBJ1-3; D uncertain. V was pared by 7 bases and J by 0 bases, with 13 bases between. Germline CDR1 MGHDK, CDR2 SYGVNS. CDR3 length: 15 amino acids. DNA of the CDR3: TGTGCCAGCACCGAGGGTCTTTTCTCTGGAAACACCATATATTTT. Its protein product is CASTEGLFSGNTIYF.

This clone was observed a few times. Other DNA sequences in the same sample also yield this CDR3. The chain joins TRBV6-5 to TRBJ1-2, with D unclear. Trimming removed 6 bases from V and 1 base from J, with 9 bases in between. Germline V gene data show CDR1 as MNHEY and CDR2 as SVGAGI. This CDR3 contains 13 residues. The CDR3 nucleotides are TGTGCCAGCAGCCCGACGGGTAACTATGGCTACACCTTC. It is translated as CASSPTGNYGYTF.

The sample holds a few counts of this clone. The chain joins TRBV7-9 to TRBJ1-1; no clear D. The V gene's germline CDR1 is SEHNR and CDR2 FQNEAQ (reference sequence). The V end was cut by 4 bases, the J end by 3 bases, with 18 bases between. The CDR3 consists of 16 residues. The CDR3 here is CASSSPPKGDDTEAFF. The DNA of the CDR3 is TGTGCCAGCAGCTCCCCCCCTAAGGGCGACGACACTGAAGCTTTCTTT.

V gene TRBV2 combines with J gene TRBJ2-1, with TRBD2 matching 15 bases. Trimming cost V 7 bases and J 3 bases; bases outside gene matches: 1. The CDR3 totals 15 residues. Germline CDR1 reads SNHLY; CDR2 reads FYNNEI. The CDR3 DNA follows: TGTGCCAGCAAGGGACTAGCGGGGGGCTACAATGAGCAGTTCTTC. It codes for CASKGLAGGYNEQFF. Using reference TRBV2 and TRBJ2-1 for the parts outside the CDR3, the full variable domain is EPEVTQTPSHQVTQMGQEVILRCVPISNHLYFYWYRQILGQKVEFLVSFYNNEISEKSEIFDDQFSVERPDGSNFTLKIRSTKLEDSAMYFCASKGLAGGYNEQFFGPGTRLTVL.

The chain uses TRBV4-2 and TRBJ2-2; D gene ambiguous. CDR3 length equals 13 residues. The ends were cut back, 0 bases at V and 7 bases at J, with 6 bases in the middle. Germline V CDR1 and CDR2: LGHNA, YNFKEQ. The CDR3, as DNA: TGTGCCAGCAGCCAAGATGAGTACGGGGAGCTGTTTTTT. Translated: CASSQDEYGELFF.

The J gene is TRBJ2-5, the V gene TRBV29-1; 7 positions match TRBD1. The CDR3 has 9 residues. Unmatched junction bases numbered 0, after V lost 7 bases and J lost 7 bases. The germline V gene encodes CDR1 SQVTM and CDR2 ANQGSEA. Here the CDR3 reads CSAGGTQYF. For the CDR3, the DNA is TGCAGCGCAGGGGGGACCCAGTACTTC.

The chain is built from TRBV2 and TRBJ2-7, with no clear D. CDR1 and CDR2 from the germline V gene are SNHLY and FYNNEI. Trimming took 0 bases from V and 3 from J, leaving 3 bases between them. The CDR3 consists of 12 residues. CDR3: CASSEAVYEQYF. CDR3 bases: TGTGCCAGCAGTGAAGCCGTCTACGAGCAGTACTTC.

This chain uses TRBV27 with TRBJ2-1, with D possibly TRBD2 on 6 matching bases. V lost 5 bases, J lost 1 base, and 12 bases lay in between. This CDR3 has 15 amino acids. From germline, CDR1 is MNHEY and CDR2 SMNVEV (reference sequence). The CDR3 is CASSKTSRSYNEQFF. Here the CDR3 DNA reads TGTGCCAGCAGTAAAACTAGCAGGTCCTACAATGAGCAGTTCTTC.

The chain uses TRBV25-1 and TRBJ1-2; 10 nucleotides line up with TRBD1. Germline loops: CDR1 MGHDK, CDR2 SYGVNS. Trimming took 3 bases from V and 6 from J; bases not matched to a gene: 7. The length of the CDR3 is 15 residues. The CDR3 spells CASSERTGGWDGYTF. The CDR3 DNA is TGTGCCAGCAGTGAGAGGACAGGGGGTTGGGATGGCTACACCTTC.

In regard to this clone: This same CDR3 is encoded by further DNA sequences in the sample. The rearrangement uses TRBV5-1 and TRBJ2-5, with a weak D call TRBD2 (5 bases). Germline-derived CDR1 and CDR2 are SGHRS and YFSETQ. The CDR3 is 12 amino acids. V gave up 1 base and J gave up 4 bases, with 5 bases separating them. In DNA form, the CDR3 reads TGCGCCAGCAGCTTGCGGGGAGAGACCCAGTACTTC. It yields the protein CASSLRGETQYF.

The chain combines TRBV6-5 with TRBJ1-3; D ambiguous. The CDR3 extends over 11 amino acids. V lost 7 bases, J lost 7 bases, and 8 bases lay in between. Germline CDR1 MNHEY, CDR2 SVGAGI. The CDR3 reads CASTGGNTIYF. The DNA of the CDR3 is TGTGCCAGCACCGGTGGGAACACCATATATTTT.

The rearrangement links TRBV2 to TRBJ2-7; 7 positions agree with TRBD1. The V gene's germline CDR1 is SNHLY and CDR2 FYNNEI. The CDR3 covers 14 residues. The junction had 9 bases not matched to a gene; V was cut back by 8 bases and J by 2 bases. CDR3 in DNA: TGTGCCAGCGAGACAGGGAAGGGTACCTACGAGCAGTACTTC. This codes for CASETGKGTYEQYF.

This clone was counted between two and nine times. The chain carries TRBV5-1 and TRBJ2-1; D ambiguous. V was cut by 0 bases and J by 2 bases, with 15 bases left in between. The V gene's germline CDR1 is SGHRS and CDR2 YFSETQ. CDR3 length equals 17 residues. The CDR3 DNA reads TGCGCCAGCAGCTTGGTCAGGATCCCTGATGCCTACAATGAGCAGTTCTTC. The encoded protein is CASSLVRIPDAYNEQFF.

This rearrangement joins TRBV29-1 to TRBJ2-5; 9 bases align to TRBD2. The germline V gene encodes CDR1 SQVTM and CDR2 ANQGSEA. The CDR3 has 16 amino acids. Trimming removed 6 bases from V and 2 bases from J; junction bases left unmatched: 13. The CDR3: CSVQGGSGGQQETQYF. CDR3 nucleotide sequence: TGCAGCGTCCAAGGGGGTAGCGGGGGCCAACAAGAGACCCAGTACTTC.

V gene TRBV5-1 combines with J gene TRBJ2-1; D gene unclear. The CDR3 loop spans 14 amino acids. Trimming stripped 6 bases from V and 5 bases from J, with 15 bases between. Germline V gene lookup returns CDR1 SGHRS and CDR2 YFSETQ. The CDR3 DNA is TGCGCCAGCACCCCCAGGACCCACCACAATGAGCAGTTCTTC. The encoded protein is CASTPRTHHNEQFF.